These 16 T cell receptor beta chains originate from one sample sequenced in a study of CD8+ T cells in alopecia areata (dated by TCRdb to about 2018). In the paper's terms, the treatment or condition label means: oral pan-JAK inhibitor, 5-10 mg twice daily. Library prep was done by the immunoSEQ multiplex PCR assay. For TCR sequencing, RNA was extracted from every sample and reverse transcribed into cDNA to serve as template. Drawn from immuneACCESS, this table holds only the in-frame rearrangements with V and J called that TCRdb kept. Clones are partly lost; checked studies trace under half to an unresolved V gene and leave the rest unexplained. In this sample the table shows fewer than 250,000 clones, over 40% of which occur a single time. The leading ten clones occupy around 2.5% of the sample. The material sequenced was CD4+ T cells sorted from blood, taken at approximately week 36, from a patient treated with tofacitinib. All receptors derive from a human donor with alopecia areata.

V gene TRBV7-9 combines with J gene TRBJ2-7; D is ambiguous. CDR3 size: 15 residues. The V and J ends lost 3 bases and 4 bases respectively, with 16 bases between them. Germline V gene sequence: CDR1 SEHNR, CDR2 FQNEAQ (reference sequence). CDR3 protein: CASSFSSTTLYEQYF. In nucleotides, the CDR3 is TGTGCCAGCAGCTTTAGTTCTACCACGTTGTACGAGCAGTACTTC.

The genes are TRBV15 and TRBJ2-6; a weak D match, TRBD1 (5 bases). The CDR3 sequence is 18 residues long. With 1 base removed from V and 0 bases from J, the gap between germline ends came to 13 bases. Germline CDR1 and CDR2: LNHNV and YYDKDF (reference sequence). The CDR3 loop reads CATSRAVQASSGANVLTF. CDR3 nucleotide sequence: TGTGCCACCAGCAGAGCCGTACAGGCAAGCTCTGGGGCCAACGTCCTGACTTTC.

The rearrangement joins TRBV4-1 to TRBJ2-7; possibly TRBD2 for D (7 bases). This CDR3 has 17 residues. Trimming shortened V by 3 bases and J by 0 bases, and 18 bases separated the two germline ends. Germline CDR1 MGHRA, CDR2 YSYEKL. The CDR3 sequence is CASSQEDYRGASYEQYF. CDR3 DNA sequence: TGCGCCAGCAGCCAGGAAGATTATCGGGGGGCCTCCTACGAGCAGTACTTC.

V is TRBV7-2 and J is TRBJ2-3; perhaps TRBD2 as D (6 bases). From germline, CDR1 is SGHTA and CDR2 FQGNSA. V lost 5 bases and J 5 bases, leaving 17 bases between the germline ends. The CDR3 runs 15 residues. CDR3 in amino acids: CASSRGGLMGDTQYF. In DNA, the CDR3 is TGTGCCAGCAGCCGAGGAGGACTAATGGGAGATACGCAGTATTTT.

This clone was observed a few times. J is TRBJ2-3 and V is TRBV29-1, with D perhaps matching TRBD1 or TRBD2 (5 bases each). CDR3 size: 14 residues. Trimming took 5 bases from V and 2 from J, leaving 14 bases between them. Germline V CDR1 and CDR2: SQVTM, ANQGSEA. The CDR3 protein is CSVRGTPSTDTQYF. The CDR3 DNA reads TGCAGCGTTCGGGGCACTCCGTCCACAGATACGCAGTATTTT.

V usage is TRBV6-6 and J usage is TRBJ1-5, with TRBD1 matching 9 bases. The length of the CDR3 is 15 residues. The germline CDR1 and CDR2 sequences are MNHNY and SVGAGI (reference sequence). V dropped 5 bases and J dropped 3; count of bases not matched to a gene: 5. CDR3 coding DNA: TGTGCCAGCAGTGCCAGGACAGGGGTCAATCAGCCCCAGCATTTT. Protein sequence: CASSARTGVNQPQHF.

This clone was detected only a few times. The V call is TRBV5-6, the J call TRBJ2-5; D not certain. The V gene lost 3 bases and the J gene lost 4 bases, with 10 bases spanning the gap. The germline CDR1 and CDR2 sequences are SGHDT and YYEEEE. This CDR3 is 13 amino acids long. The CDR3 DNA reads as TGTGCCAGCAGCTCGGACCGTTTAGAGACCCAGTACTTC. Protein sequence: CASSSDRLETQYF.

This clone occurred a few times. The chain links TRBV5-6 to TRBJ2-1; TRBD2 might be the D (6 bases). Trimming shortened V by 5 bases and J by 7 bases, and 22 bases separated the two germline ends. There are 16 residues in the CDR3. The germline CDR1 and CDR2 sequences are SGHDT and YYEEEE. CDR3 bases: TGTGCCAGCAGTTTGAGAAATCCGGGACTCACTAATGAGCAGTTCTTC. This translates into CASSLRNPGLTNEQFF.

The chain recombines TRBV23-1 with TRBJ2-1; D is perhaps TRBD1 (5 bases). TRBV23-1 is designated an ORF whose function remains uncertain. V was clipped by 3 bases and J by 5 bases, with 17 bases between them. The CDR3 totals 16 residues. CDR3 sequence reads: CASSHVSRTMNNEQFF. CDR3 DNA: TGCGCCAGCAGTCACGTTAGTAGGACAATGAACAATGAGCAGTTCTTC.

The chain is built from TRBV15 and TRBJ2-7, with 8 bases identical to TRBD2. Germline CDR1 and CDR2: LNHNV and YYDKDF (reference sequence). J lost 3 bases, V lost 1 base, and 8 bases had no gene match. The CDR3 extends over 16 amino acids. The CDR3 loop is CATSRGTGTRGYEQYF. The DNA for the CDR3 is TGTGCCACCAGCAGAGGGACCGGGACTAGGGGCTACGAGCAGTACTTC.

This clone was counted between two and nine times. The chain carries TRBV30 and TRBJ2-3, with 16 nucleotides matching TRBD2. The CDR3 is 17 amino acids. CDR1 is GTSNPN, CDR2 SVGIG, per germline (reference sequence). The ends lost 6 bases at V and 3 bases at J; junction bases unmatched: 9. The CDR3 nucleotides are TGTGCCTGCCACGACGGGGGACTAGCGGGAGGGACAGATACGCAGTATTTT. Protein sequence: CACHDGGLAGGTDTQYF.

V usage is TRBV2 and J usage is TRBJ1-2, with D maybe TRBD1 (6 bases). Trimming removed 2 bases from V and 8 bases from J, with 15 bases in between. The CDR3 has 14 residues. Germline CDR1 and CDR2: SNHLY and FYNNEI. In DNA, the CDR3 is TGTGCCAGCAGTGAATCGGGCCGCCAGGGGGGCTACACCTTC. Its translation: CASSESGRQGGYTF.

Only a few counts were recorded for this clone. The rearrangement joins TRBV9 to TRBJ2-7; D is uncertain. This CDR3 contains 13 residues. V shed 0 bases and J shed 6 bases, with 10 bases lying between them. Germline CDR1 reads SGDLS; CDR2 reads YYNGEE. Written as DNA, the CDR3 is TGTGCCAGCAGCGTAGTCGCCCTGACCGAGCAGTACTTC. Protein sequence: CASSVVALTEQYF.

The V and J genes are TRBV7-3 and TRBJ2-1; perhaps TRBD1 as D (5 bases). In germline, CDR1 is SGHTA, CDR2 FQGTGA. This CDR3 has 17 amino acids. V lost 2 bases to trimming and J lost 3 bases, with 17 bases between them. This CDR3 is CASSLHGVQGLYNEQFF. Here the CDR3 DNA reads TGTGCCAGCAGCTTACATGGGGTCCAGGGCCTCTACAATGAGCAGTTCTTC.

Here the CDR3 reads CASGGTSLYNEQFF. DNA of the CDR3: TGTGCCAGCGGAGGGACTTCCCTCTACAATGAGCAGTTCTTC. This chain uses TRBV9 with TRBJ2-1, with a possible D match to TRBD2 (6 bases). The CDR3 loop spans 14 amino acids. V was cut by 7 bases and J by 3 bases, with 14 bases left in between. Per the germline V gene, CDR1 is SGDLS and CDR2 is YYNGEE.

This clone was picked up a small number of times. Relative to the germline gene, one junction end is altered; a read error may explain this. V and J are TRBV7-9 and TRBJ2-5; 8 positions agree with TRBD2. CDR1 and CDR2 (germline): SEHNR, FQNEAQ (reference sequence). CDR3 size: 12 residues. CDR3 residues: CASSPHAGGGDF. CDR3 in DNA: TGTGCCAGCAGTCCCCATGCGGGGGGCGGTGACTTC.